This TCR beta chain stems from a study of T and B cells in COVID-19 patients. Turning to the study itself: COVID-19 patients gave peripheral blood either during active infection or after recovery.

Germline CDR1 is MNHEY and CDR2 is SMNVEV (reference sequence). This CDR3 has 14 amino acids. V was trimmed by 2 bases and J by 0 bases, leaving 7 bases between them. BIOMED2 TRB-A/B primer pools were used in multiplex TRB PCR. MiXCR was run by TCRdb on the multiplex PCR reads, yielding one entry per CDR3 protein. The sample contains approximately 17,000 distinct CDR3 sequences, under 35% of which appear only once. General study findings and limits: Active COVID-19 showed highly clonal TRB repertoires; recovery showed diversity and richness above healthy donors. Few blood samples existed from mildly ill patients during symptoms or early in severe cases. Of 2,000 to 2,500 TCR clusters found only in the recovered cohort, a few dozen had low generation probability.

This clonotype has more than one count but fewer than ten. Its target is unknown. Each TRB amplification used about 250-550 ng of genomic DNA from blood. The V call is TRBV27, the J call TRBJ1-2; D is uncertain. The sequencing input was blood. The clonotype was recovered from a human donor who had recovered from COVID-19. The CDR3 reads CASSLAGTNYGYTF. The CDR3 nucleotides read TGTGCCAGCAGTTTAGCGGGGACTAACTATGGCTACACCTTC.